Following are 30 T cell receptor beta chains from one sample sequenced in a study of T cell changes during pregnancy in multiple sclerosis. Clones were read by immunoSEQ multiplex PCR, and TCRdb kept only the in-frame ones, dropping some. The table has about 55,000 clones, approximately 90% seen once. This material consisted of CD4+ T cells from peripheral blood mononuclear cells, taken in the first trimester of pregnancy. The receptors here all came from a female donor with multiple sclerosis, enrolled in a pregnancy study.

The chain recombines TRBV18 with TRBJ1-2; 7 nucleotides align to TRBD1. Looked up from germline, CDR1 is KGHSH and CDR2 is LQKENI. The ends lost 4 bases at V and 4 bases at J; junction bases unmatched: 6. The CDR3 runs 14 residues. The CDR3 loop reads CASSRDREPYGYTF. DNA for the CDR3: TGTGCCAGCTCACGAGACAGGGAACCCTATGGCTACACCTTC.

V and J are TRBV7-8 and TRBJ1-5; possible D gene TRBD1, 5 bases. Germline assignment: CDR1 SGHVS and CDR2 FQNEAQ. The CDR3 covers 14 residues. V was trimmed by 3 bases and J by 7 bases, leaving 13 bases between them. The CDR3 loop reads CASSFSGMGQPQHF. The DNA of the CDR3 is TGTGCCAGCAGCTTCTCAGGGATGGGCCAGCCCCAGCATTTT.

Only a few counts were recorded for this clone. This chain joins TRBV2 and TRBJ1-1, with 7 bases identical to TRBD1. CDR1 SNHLY and CDR2 FYNNEI come from the germline V gene. The trim removed 8 bases at V and 0 bases at J, leaving 6 bases unmatched. The CDR3 totals 14 residues. This chain's CDR3 is CASFGRGLNTEAFF. Written as DNA, the CDR3 is TGTGCCAGCTTCGGGAGGGGGCTGAACACTGAAGCTTTCTTT.

The chain is built from TRBV29-1 and TRBJ1-6, with 9 bases identical to TRBD1. CDR3 length: 14 residues. Germline assignment: CDR1 SQVTM and CDR2 ANQGSEA. Trimming at V came to 4 bases and at J to 6 bases, leaving 4 bases not matched to a gene. This CDR3 reads CSVAGTGSNSPLHF. DNA for the CDR3: TGCAGCGTTGCCGGGACAGGGAGTAATTCACCCCTCCACTTT.

This chain connects TRBV6-1 to TRBJ2-2; 7 bases fit TRBD1. The trim removed 7 bases at V and 4 bases at J, leaving 6 bases unmatched. This CDR3 contains 14 residues. Per the germline V gene, CDR1 is MNHNS and CDR2 is SASEGT. In DNA form, the CDR3 reads TGTGCCAGCAACGACAACAGGGGCACCGGGGAGCTGTTTTTT. Translating it yields CASNDNRGTGELFF.

This clone has only one observation. The chain links TRBV6-4 to TRBJ1-6; D might be TRBD1 (5 bases). The V end lost 2 bases, the J end lost 9 bases, and 17 bases lay between the germline ends. The CDR3 length is 16 residues. In germline, CDR1 is MRHNA, CDR2 SNTAGT. CDR3 sequence reads: CASSDEEGRAISPLHF. The CDR3 DNA reads TGTGCCAGCAGTGACGAGGAAGGCAGGGCCATTTCACCCCTCCACTTT.

V usage is TRBV19 and J usage is TRBJ1-1, with D perhaps matching TRBD1 (5 bases). The V gene lost 6 bases and the J gene lost 0 bases, with 11 bases spanning the gap. This CDR3 comprises 14 residues. CDR1 is LNHDA and CDR2 is SQIVND in the germline V gene (reference sequence). The CDR3 reads CASSQGFVNTEAFF. DNA for the CDR3: TGTGCCAGTAGCCAGGGATTTGTGAACACTGAAGCTTTCTTT.

The chain couples TRBV5-6 to TRBJ1-5, with D unresolved. From germline, CDR1 is SGHDT and CDR2 YYEEEE. The CDR3 spans 14 residues. The V and J ends lost 3 bases and 2 bases respectively, with 9 bases between them. The CDR3, as DNA: TGTGCCAGCAGCTGGCGCGGGGGCAATCAGCCCCAGCATTTT. This gives the protein CASSWRGGNQPQHF.

The chain carries TRBV10-3 and TRBJ2-1; TRBD1 is a possible D gene (6 bases). Trimming removed 8 bases at V and 0 bases at J, with 11 bases between. This CDR3 has 14 amino acids. Per the germline V gene, CDR1 is ENHRY and CDR2 is SYGVKD. CDR3 region: CAIAGQSSYNEQFF. The CDR3 DNA reads TGTGCCATCGCTGGACAGAGCTCCTACAATGAGCAGTTCTTC.

The V call is TRBV7-2, the J call TRBJ2-2, with a tentative D call TRBD1 (5 bases). The CDR3 has 15 amino acids. Trimming removed 6 bases at V and 3 bases at J, with 14 bases between. The germline CDR1 and CDR2 sequences are SGHTA and FQGNSA. The CDR3 region is CASRTDTSYTGELFF. Written as DNA, the CDR3 is TGTGCCAGCAGAACGGACACCTCCTACACCGGGGAGCTGTTTTTT.

The J gene is TRBJ1-6, the V gene TRBV9; 8 bases map to TRBD1. V dropped 3 bases and J dropped 10; count of bases not matched to a gene: 6. The CDR3 runs 14 residues. Per germline, CDR1 SGDLS and CDR2 YYNGEE. In DNA form, the CDR3 reads TGTGCCAGCAGCGCGTTCAGGGGGCTCTCACCCCTCCACTTT. Translating gives CASSAFRGLSPLHF.

This rearrangement joins TRBV30 to TRBJ2-7, with TRBD1 matching 8 bases. The V segment lost 3 bases and the J segment 7 bases; nucleotides outside the gene matches: 11. The V gene's germline CDR1 is GTSNPN and CDR2 SVGIG (reference sequence). The CDR3 extends over 14 amino acids. This CDR3 reads CAWSHDRGAWEQYF. The CDR3 DNA is TGTGCCTGGAGCCACGACAGGGGAGCTTGGGAGCAGTACTTC.

The table lists this clone with a count of one. This sequence joins TRBV14 and TRBJ1-3; weak D call: TRBD1 (5 bases). CDR3 length equals 17 residues. Per germline, CDR1 SGHDN and CDR2 FVKESK. V was trimmed by 0 bases and J by 4 bases, leaving 16 bases between them. CDR3 region: CASSQDLPRVGGNTIYF. DNA for the CDR3: TGTGCCAGCAGCCAAGATCTCCCCAGGGTAGGAGGAAACACCATATATTTT.

The chain couples TRBV11-3 to TRBJ2-5; 7 bases align to TRBD1. This CDR3 has 15 amino acids. Germline trimming cut 4 bases from V and 1 base from J; bases unmatched to any gene: 6. Germline V gives CDR1 SGHNT, CDR2 YENEEA. This CDR3 is CASSSRTGIQETQYF. The CDR3 DNA follows: TGTGCCAGCAGCTCCCGGACAGGAATCCAAGAGACCCAGTACTTC.

The chain links TRBV11-2 to TRBJ2-3; no clear D gene. Germline V lookup: CDR1 SGHAT, CDR2 FQNNGV. V lost 0 bases to trimming and J lost 9 bases, with 10 bases between them. This CDR3 spans 13 amino acids. The CDR3 nucleotides read TGTGCCAGCAGCTTAGAAGGAGTAGTCACGCAGTATTTT. This gives the protein CASSLEGVVTQYF.

CDR3 in amino acids: CAISRDRSANEQYF. The CDR3 DNA is TGTGCCATCAGCCGCGACAGGTCGGCCAACGAGCAGTACTTC. This sequence joins TRBV10-3 and TRBJ2-7; tentative D call: TRBD1 (6 bases). The ends were cut back, 6 bases at V and 5 bases at J, with 17 bases in the middle. CDR3 size: 14 residues. The germline CDR1 and CDR2 sequences are ENHRY and SYGVKD.

CDR3 sequence reads: CASRGTGIEAYEQYF. Here the CDR3 DNA reads TGCGCCAGCAGGGGGACAGGGATAGAAGCCTACGAGCAGTACTTC. The V call is TRBV10-2, the J call TRBJ2-7; TRBD1 matches 9 bases. This CDR3 region has 15 residues. Germline trimming cut 6 bases from V and 2 bases from J; bases unmatched to any gene: 8. Per the germline V gene, CDR1 is WSHSY and CDR2 is SAAADI.

The chain joins TRBV28 to TRBJ2-4; possibly TRBD1 for D (6 bases). CDR3 length equals 16 residues. V was shortened by 5 bases and J by 6 bases, with 20 bases between the two germline ends. CDR1 is MDHEN and CDR2 is SYDVKM in the germline V gene. Written as DNA, the CDR3 is TGTGCCAGCAGTCTATCCGGCCTCAAGGACAGAAACATTCAGTACTTC. This codes for CASSLSGLKDRNIQYF.

V is TRBV7-2 and J is TRBJ2-5; possible D gene TRBD1, 5 bases. The CDR3 sequence is 16 residues long. CDR1 is SGHTA, CDR2 FQGNSA, per germline. Trimming stripped 2 bases from V and 3 bases from J, with 16 bases between. The CDR3 DNA sequence: TGTGCCAGCAGCTTATTAGGACATAGGGGAAAAGAGACCCAGTACTTC. Protein sequence: CASSLLGHRGKETQYF. Combining the CDR3 with reference TRBV7-2 and TRBJ2-5 gives the whole variable domain GAGVSQSPSNKVTEKGKDVELRCDPISGHTALYWYRQSLGQGLEFLIYFQGNSAPDKSGLPSDRFSAERTGGSVSTLTIQRTQQEDSAVYLCASSLLGHRGKETQYFGPGTRLLVL.

The rearrangement links TRBV5-8 to TRBJ1-1, with D possibly being TRBD1 (5 bases). The CDR3 consists of 17 residues. V dropped 0 bases and J dropped 2 bases, with 17 bases sitting between them. Per the germline V gene, CDR1 is SGHTS and CDR2 is YDEGEE. This CDR3 reads CASSLARSRTLNTEAFF. DNA for the CDR3: TGTGCCAGCAGCTTGGCCCGGTCGAGGACACTAAACACTGAAGCTTTCTTT.

This sequence joins TRBV25-1 and TRBJ1-2; a weak D match, TRBD1 (6 bases). The CDR3 covers 14 residues. CDR1 and CDR2 (germline): MGHDK, SYGVNS. The V end lost 3 bases, the J end lost 7 bases, and 15 bases lay between the germline ends. Written as DNA, the CDR3 is TGTGCCAGCAGTGATGTCTACAGGGTCCGTGGCTACACCTTC. It is translated as CASSDVYRVRGYTF.

The V gene is TRBV7-9, the J gene TRBJ1-2; TRBD1 matches 8 bases. This CDR3 has 15 amino acids. Trimming at V came to 4 bases and at J to 2 bases, leaving 6 bases not matched to a gene. In germline, CDR1 is SEHNR, CDR2 FQNEAQ (reference sequence). CDR3 protein: CASSSLDRGNYGYTF. Written as DNA, the CDR3 is TGTGCCAGCAGCTCCCTCGACAGGGGCAACTATGGCTACACCTTC.

The V call is TRBV6-5, the J call TRBJ1-6; D is uncertain. V was shortened by 6 bases and J by 11 bases, with 14 bases between the two germline ends. This CDR3 contains 13 residues. CDR1 MNHEY and CDR2 SVGAGI come from the germline V gene. CDR3 region: CASRQLSETPLHF. The CDR3 coding sequence is TGTGCCAGCAGGCAACTTAGTGAGACACCCCTCCACTTT.

The chain combines TRBV7-8 with TRBJ1-5; weak D call: TRBD1 (5 bases). From germline, CDR1 is SGHVS and CDR2 FQNEAQ. The CDR3 loop spans 14 amino acids. With 7 bases removed from V and 4 bases from J, the gap between germline ends came to 14 bases. The CDR3 DNA follows: TGTGCCAGCACCAACCATGGGGCGAATCAGCCCCAGCATTTT. Protein product: CASTNHGANQPQHF. The whole variable domain, filled in from reference TRBV7-8 and TRBJ1-5, reads GAGVSQSPRYKVAKRGQDVALRCDPISGHVSLFWYQQALGQGPEFLTYFQNEAQLDKSGLPSDRFFAERPEGSVSTLKIQRTQQEDSAVYLCASTNHGANQPQHFGDGTRLSIL.

J is TRBJ1-1 and V is TRBV7-3; TRBD1 is a possible D gene (6 bases). The CDR3 totals 14 residues. Per the germline V gene, CDR1 is SGHTA and CDR2 is FQGTGA. V lost 5 bases, J lost 3 bases, and 13 bases lay in between. The DNA of the CDR3 is TGTGCCAGCAGCATGACAGGTCTCGACACTGAAGCTTTCTTT. It encodes CASSMTGLDTEAFF.

This clone was recorded only once. The chain is built from TRBV9 and TRBJ1-1; D might be TRBD1 (6 bases). This CDR3 spans 16 amino acids. Per the germline V gene, CDR1 is SGDLS and CDR2 is YYNGEE. Between the trimmed V and J ends, which lost 0 bases and 0 bases, there was a span of 12 bases. The chain's CDR3 is CASSVVAGGMNTEAFF. The CDR3 DNA sequence: TGTGCCAGCAGCGTAGTTGCGGGGGGCATGAACACTGAAGCTTTCTTT.

The chain employs TRBV28 and TRBJ1-3; TRBD1 matches 7 bases. Germline V gene lookup returns CDR1 MDHEN and CDR2 SYDVKM. CDR3 size: 16 residues. With 6 bases clipped from V and 0 bases from J, the junction kept 8 bases outside the gene matches. CDR3 sequence (DNA): TGTGCCAGCAGAAGGGGCAGGGGGGTCTCTGGAAACACCATATATTTT. Its protein is CASRRGRGVSGNTIYF.

V is TRBV5-1 and J is TRBJ2-5; 7 bases line up with TRBD2. This CDR3 spans 15 amino acids. From germline, CDR1 is SGHRS and CDR2 YFSETQ. The junction had 4 bases not matched to a gene; V was cut back by 1 base and J by 1 base. The CDR3 protein is CASSLYPGGQETQYF. In nucleotides, the CDR3 is TGCGCCAGCAGCTTGTATCCGGGGGGCCAAGAGACCCAGTACTTC.

The chain links TRBV20-1 to TRBJ2-3; D call uncertain. The germline gives CDR1 DFQATT, CDR2 SNEGSKA (reference sequence). CDR3 length: 11 amino acids. V was shortened by 3 bases and J by 4 bases, with 5 bases between the two germline ends. The DNA of the CDR3 is TGCAGTGCTAGTCTCGCAGATACGCAGTATTTT. It is translated as CSASLADTQYF.

In DNA form, the CDR3 reads TGTGCCAGCAGCTCCTCGGACAGGGGCCCAGATACGCAGTATTTT. Its protein product is CASSSSDRGPDTQYF. The chain uses TRBV11-1 and TRBJ2-3; 9 bases are shared with TRBD1. The CDR3 spans 15 residues. V shed 4 bases and J 4 bases; nucleotides not matched to a gene: 6. Germline CDR1 is SGHAT and CDR2 is FQDESV (reference sequence). Full variable domain (missing parts from reference TRBV11-1 and TRBJ2-3): EAEVAQSPRYKITEKSQAVAFWCDPISGHATLYWYRQILGQGPELLVQFQDESVVDDSQLPKDRFSAERLKGVDSTLKIQPAELGDSAMYLCASSSSDRGPDTQYFGPGTRLTVL.